This T cell receptor beta chain came from a study of vaccination effects on CD4 cells after COVID-19. Study-wide results and limits: Clones that were induced by infection or by vaccine showed marked contraction late after vaccination.

Libraries were prepared by immunoSEQ multiplex PCR; TCRdb keeps only in-frame clonotypes and omits some of them. The sample records approximately 78,000 clones, approximately 80% being singletons. As to this clone: What it recognizes is unknown.

Trimming removed 0 bases from V and 5 bases from J; junction bases left unmatched: 7. CDR3 size: 16 residues. Germline lookup yields CDR1 MNHEY and CDR2 SMNVEV (reference sequence). ViraFEST assay sequencing came after antigen-specific CD4+ T cells were expanded with viral peptide pools. A 10-day culture period preceded the isolation of CD4+ T cells. Everyone in the study got two shots of either the BNT162b2 or mRNA-1273 vaccine. This TCR was sampled from a human donor who received a COVID-19 vaccine. The chain has TRBV27 and TRBJ1-1; 9 bases match TRBD1. Sequencing used CD4+ T cells from PBMCs cultured with HCoV-229E spike peptides, obtained after COVID-19 vaccination. The DNA of the CDR3 is TGTGCCAGCAGTTTATCCAGAGACAGGGGGGAGACTGAAGCTTTCTTT. Translating gives CASSLSRDRGETEAFF.